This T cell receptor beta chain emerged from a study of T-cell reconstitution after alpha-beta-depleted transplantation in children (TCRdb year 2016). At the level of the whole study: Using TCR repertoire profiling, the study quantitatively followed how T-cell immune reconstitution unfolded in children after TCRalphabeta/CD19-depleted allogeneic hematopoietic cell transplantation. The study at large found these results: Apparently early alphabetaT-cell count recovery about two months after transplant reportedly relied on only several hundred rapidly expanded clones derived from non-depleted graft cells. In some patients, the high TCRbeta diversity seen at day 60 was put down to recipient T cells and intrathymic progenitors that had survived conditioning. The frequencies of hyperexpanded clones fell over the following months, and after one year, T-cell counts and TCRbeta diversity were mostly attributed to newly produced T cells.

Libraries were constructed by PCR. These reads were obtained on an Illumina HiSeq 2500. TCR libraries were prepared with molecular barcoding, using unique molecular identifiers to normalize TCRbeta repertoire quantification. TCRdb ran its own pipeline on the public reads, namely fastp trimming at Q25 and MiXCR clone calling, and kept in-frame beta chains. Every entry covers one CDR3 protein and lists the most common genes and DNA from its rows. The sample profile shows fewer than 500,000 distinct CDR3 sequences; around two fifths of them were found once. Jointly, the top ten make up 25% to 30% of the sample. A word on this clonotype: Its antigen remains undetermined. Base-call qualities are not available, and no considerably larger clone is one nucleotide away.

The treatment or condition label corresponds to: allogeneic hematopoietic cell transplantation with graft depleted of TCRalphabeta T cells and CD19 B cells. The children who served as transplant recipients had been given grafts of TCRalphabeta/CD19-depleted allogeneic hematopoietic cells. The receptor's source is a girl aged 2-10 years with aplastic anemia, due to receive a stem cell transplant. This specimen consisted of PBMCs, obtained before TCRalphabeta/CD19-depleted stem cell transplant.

The DNA reads TGTGCCAGCAGCGCGGGAAGCGAGCAGTACTTC. Its translation is CASSAGSEQYF. The chain was built from TRBV9 and TRBJ2-7; a tentative D match to TRBD2 spans 5 bases. Taken from the germline V gene, the CDR1 and CDR2 loops are SGDLS and YYNGEE. Relative to germline, V is 3 bases shorter and J is 6 bases shorter, with 7 bases between their ends. CDR3 length: 11 amino acids, cysteine to phenylalanine. Only the CDR3 portion is preserved as DNA: 33 bases, with reading frame beginning at the first base.